This TCR beta chain was recorded in a study of long-term antiretroviral therapy in people with HIV. This clone has a handful of counts. This was the immunoSEQ v3.0 assay at survey level. TCRdb's table, derived via immunoSEQ multiplex PCR, lists solely in-frame clones and lacks some. The sample records 35,000 or so clones, over 65% being singletons. This TCR derives from a woman between 50 and 59 years old with HIV. The material was unsorted PBMCs, obtained 2 years after starting antiretroviral therapy.

CDR3 DNA: TGCGCCAGCAGTTTCGGACAGGAACGCTACGAGCAGTACTTC. This codes for CASSFGQERYEQYF. The genes are TRBV5-1 and TRBJ2-7; 7 positions agree with TRBD1. The CDR3 consists of 14 residues. The V gene end was trimmed by 5 bases and the J gene end by 3 bases; junction bases not matched to a gene: 8. Germline V lookup: CDR1 SGHRS, CDR2 YFSETQ.